This is a list of T cell receptor beta chains from one sample in a study of T-cell memory formation after mild COVID-19. TCRdb re-derived calls from the 5' RACE reads in MiXCR, one entry per CDR3 protein. The table lists 430,000 or so distinct CDR3 sequences, around a quarter of them singletons. The sample was PBMCs or a T cell subset sorted from them (not recorded which). These receptors came from an adult woman who had mild COVID-19 (a few samples of this study predate the infection). Cell type and time point are not known. Each CDR3 is given with its conserved first and last residue. The D gene is left open where the match is weak. Clone sizes are given selectively: once, few, many, or a class where the clone is expanded.

j_call d_call v_call clone_size cdr3_nt cdr3_aa
TRBJ2-4 . TRBV29-1 few TGCAGCGCCCGGGGACAAAACATTCAGTACTTC CSARGQNIQYF
TRBJ2-7 . TRBV14 . TGTGCCAGCAGCCAAAGGACAGATCCATCCTACGAGCAGTACTTC CASSQRTDPSYEQYF
TRBJ2-7 . TRBV5-1 . TGCGCCAGCAGCGCCACAGGGTTAATCTCCTACGAGCAGTACTTC CASSATGLISYEQYF
TRBJ2-7 . TRBV6-5 many TGTGCCAGCAGTCCCCATTCGTCCTACGAGCAGTACTTC CASSPHSSYEQYF
TRBJ2-3 TRBD2 TRBV4-1 . TGCGCCAGCAGCCAACCCCGACTAGCGGGGGGGCAAGATACGCAGTATTTT CASSQPRLAGGQDTQYF
TRBJ2-5 . TRBV7-9 . TGTGCCAGCAGCTTAGGTCCCAGGGTCGGGGAGACCCAGTACTTC CASSLGPRVGETQYF
TRBJ2-2 TRBD2 TRBV5-1 few TGCGCCAGCAGCTTGGAACTAGCGGGGGGGAACGCCGGGGAGCTGTTTTTT CASSLELAGGNAGELFF
TRBJ1-2 . TRBV20-1 few TGCAGTGCCCCGCCGGGTGATGATGGCTACACCTTC CSAPPGDDGYTF
TRBJ2-7 . TRBV20-1 few TGCAGTGCTTTCAAGGGGGACGGGGAGCAGTACTTC CSAFKGDGEQYF
TRBJ1-1 . TRBV6-4 . TGTGCCAGCAGTGAAGGGTTCCGGACTGAAGCTTTCTTT CASSEGFRTEAFF
TRBJ2-5 . TRBV10-3 . TGTGCCATCAGTGAAGCTTTAGCAGAGACCCAGTACTTC CAISEALAETQYF
TRBJ2-7 TRBD1 TRBV20-1 many TGCAGTGCTAACCCGACAGGGATTGTCTCCTACGAGCAGTACTTC CSANPTGIVSYEQYF
TRBJ2-3 TRBD1 TRBV12-3/TRBV12-4 . TGTGCCAGCAGTACAGGGGCACCCACAGATACGCAGTATTTT CASSTGAPTDTQYF
TRBJ1-4 . TRBV4-2 . TGTGCCAGCAGCCAAGATTTACAGGGAGGGGGAGAAAAACTGTTTTTT CASSQDLQGGGEKLFF
TRBJ2-3 TRBD2 TRBV24-1 . TGTGCCACCAGTGACAGCGGGGGCCAAGATACGCAGTATTTT CATSDSGGQDTQYF
TRBJ1-5 . TRBV29-1 . TGCAGCGTTAACGAGGGATTTAGCAATCAGCCCCAGCATTTT CSVNEGFSNQPQHF
TRBJ1-1 . TRBV9 few TGTGCCAGCAGCGTAGGAGGGTCGATGAACACTGAAGCTTTCTTT CASSVGGSMNTEAFF
TRBJ2-2 TRBD1 TRBV24-1 few TGTGCCACCAGTGATTTGCGGGCCGGACAGGGGAACACCGGGGAGCTGTTTTTT CATSDLRAGQGNTGELFF
TRBJ2-2 TRBD2 TRBV4-2 . TGTGCCAGCAGCCAAGAGCGGGGGGGCGTACCCGGGGAGCTGTTTTTT CASSQERGGVPGELFF
TRBJ2-2 TRBD2 TRBV5-1 . TGCGCCAGCAGCTTGACTAGCGGGAGCCCCGGGGAGCTGTTTTTT CASSLTSGSPGELFF
TRBJ1-2 TRBD1 TRBV12-3/TRBV12-4 . TGTGCCAGCAGGCAACAGGGGAGGTATGGCTACACCTTC CASRQQGRYGYTF
TRBJ2-1 . TRBV18 once TGTGCCAGCTCACCTCTAGCCAGGAGCCACATCAATGAGCAGTTCTTC CASSPLARSHINEQFF
TRBJ2-3 TRBD2 TRBV24-1 few TGTGCCACCGGTAGCGGGAGGGATACGCAGTATTTT CATGSGRDTQYF
TRBJ2-5 . TRBV7-3 once TGTGCCAGCGACGATTTGACCCGGGACACCCTGCAAGAGACCCAGTACTTC CASDDLTRDTLQETQYF
TRBJ2-7 TRBD1 TRBV24-1 . TGTGCCACTTCACAGGGGTTTGGCGAGCAGTACTTC CATSQGFGEQYF
TRBJ2-5 . TRBV18 few TGTGCCAGCTCACCACCGAATCGATGGTCGGTGGAGACCCAGTACTTC CASSPPNRWSVETQYF
TRBJ1-2 . TRBV7-9 . TGTGCCAGCAGCTTAGCCTCAGGGGATGGCTACACCTTC CASSLASGDGYTF
TRBJ2-1 . TRBV4-1 few TGCGCCAGCAGCCAAGTCGGGGGCGATGAGCAGTTCTTC CASSQVGGDEQFF
TRBJ2-3 . TRBV7-9 . TGTGCCAGCAGCTTAGATCTAGCTAGCACAGATACGCAGTATTTT CASSLDLASTDTQYF
TRBJ1-1 . TRBV20-1 . TGCAGTGCAAGTTTCGGGGCAGGTACTGAAGCTTTCTTT CSASFGAGTEAFF
TRBJ2-7 . TRBV4-1 . TGCGCCAGCAGCCAGGGATCCTCCCCATTTTACGAGCAGTACTTC CASSQGSSPFYEQYF
TRBJ2-2 TRBD2 TRBV24-1 . TGTGCCACCAGTGATAGGCTAGCGGAAGTTACGAACACCGGGGAGCTGTTTTTT CATSDRLAEVTNTGELFF
TRBJ1-3 TRBD1 TRBV7-2 . TGTGCCAGCAGCTTGAACCCCGGGACAGTTCTTGCTGGAAACACCATATATTTT CASSLNPGTVLAGNTIYF
TRBJ1-3 TRBD1 TRBV12-3/TRBV12-4 . TGTGCCAGCAGTCCCGGGACAGGGGCCTCTGGAAACACCATATATTTT CASSPGTGASGNTIYF
TRBJ2-2 . TRBV12-3/TRBV12-4 . TGTGCCAGCAAACCGGGACAAAACTCCGGGGAGCTGTTTTTT CASKPGQNSGELFF
TRBJ2-3 . TRBV7-6 few TGTGCCAGCAGCCGACAGGAAGGCACAGATACGCAGTATTTT CASSRQEGTDTQYF
TRBJ2-1 TRBD2 TRBV12-3/TRBV12-4 few TGTGCCAGCAGTTTCGCTACTAGCGGGAATGAGCAGTTCTTC CASSFATSGNEQFF
TRBJ2-7 TRBD1 TRBV5-1 . TGCGCCAGCAGCCCAGGGGGCCAAGGCTCGTACTTC CASSPGGQGSYF
TRBJ1-1 . TRBV20-1 . TGCAGTGTCTCGGAGGACGCCTCGACTGAAGCTTTCTTT CSVSEDASTEAFF
TRBJ2-7 . TRBV20-1 few TGCAGTGCGGGGCCCACTTCCTACGAGCAGTACTTC CSAGPTSYEQYF
TRBJ2-1 . TRBV7-7 few TGTGCCAGCAGCTTAGATCAGGGAAGCTCCTACAATGAGCAGTTCTTC CASSLDQGSSYNEQFF